These 25 T cell receptor beta chains were sequenced from one sample in a study of cytomegalovirus exposure and HLA in healthy donors. PCR primers comprised 60 Vbeta and 13 Jbeta primers. Clones were read by immunoSEQ multiplex PCR, and TCRdb kept only the in-frame ones, dropping some. The sample includes about 180,000 clones, around 80% of them seen just once. Sample: PBMCs. The receptor source for this set is a woman aged 25 to 39 in good health and CMV-seropositive.

The rearrangement uses TRBV7-2 and TRBJ1-2, with TRBD1 identical over 8 bases. Germline CDR1 reads SGHTA; CDR2 reads FQGNSA. V was pared by 4 bases and J by 2 bases, with 0 bases of the junction left unmatched. This CDR3 contains 13 residues. The CDR3 DNA is TGTGCCAGCAGCTGGGACAGGAACTATGGCTACACCTTC. Protein sequence: CASSWDRNYGYTF. Using reference TRBV7-2 and TRBJ1-2 for the parts outside the CDR3, the full variable domain is GAGVSQSPSNKVTEKGKDVELRCDPISGHTALYWYRQSLGQGLEFLIYFQGNSAPDKSGLPSDRFSAERTGGSVSTLTIQRTQQEDSAVYLCASSWDRNYGYTFGSGTRLTVV.

The chain couples TRBV12-5 to TRBJ2-2; D not resolved. The CDR3 length is 15 residues. The germline V gene has CDR1 LGHNT and CDR2 FRNRAP. Trimming removed 0 bases at V and 7 bases at J, with 12 bases between. CDR3 region: CASGLVPEVGGELFF. The CDR3 bases are TGTGCTAGTGGTTTGGTACCCGAGGTCGGCGGGGAGCTGTTTTTT.

This chain uses TRBV19 with TRBJ2-7; 9 positions agree with TRBD1. Looked up from germline, CDR1 is LNHDA and CDR2 is SQIVND (reference sequence). The CDR3 runs to 16 residues. Germline trimming cut 9 bases from V and 6 bases from J; bases unmatched to any gene: 18. The CDR3 here is CAREGQGSIPGGEQYF. The CDR3 DNA reads as TGTGCCAGAGAGGGACAGGGCAGTATCCCGGGTGGCGAGCAGTACTTC.

This rearrangement joins TRBV4-3 to TRBJ1-3; 12 bases are a match to TRBD1. Germline CDR1 is LGHNA and CDR2 is YSLEER. The CDR3 is made up of 16 amino acids. V shed 3 bases and J 3 bases; nucleotides not matched to a gene: 3. The CDR3 sequence is CASSQGTGGFGNTIYF. The CDR3 coding sequence is TGCGCCAGCAGCCAGGGGACAGGGGGCTTTGGAAACACCATATATTTT.

For the CDR3, the DNA is TGTGCCAGCAGGGGGGGGGACAGGGGCTACGAGCAGTACTTC. Translated, it gives CASRGGDRGYEQYF. The gene calls are TRBV28 and TRBJ2-7, with 10 bases lining up with TRBD1. The CDR3 is made up of 14 amino acids. Unmatched junction bases numbered 5, after V lost 6 bases and J lost 3 bases. CDR1 is MDHEN, CDR2 SYDVKM, per germline.

V gene TRBV7-2 combines with J gene TRBJ1-5; tentatively, D is TRBD1 (6 bases). Trimming removed 5 bases from V and 6 bases from J, with 17 bases in between. Germline-derived CDR1 and CDR2 are SGHTA and FQGNSA. The CDR3 runs to 15 residues. The chain's CDR3 is CASSLGGQAIQPQHF. For the CDR3, the DNA is TGTGCCAGCAGCCTGGGGGGGCAGGCCATTCAGCCCCAGCATTTT.

This clone was seen a handful of times. This rearrangement joins TRBV18 to TRBJ1-3; D may be TRBD1 (5 bases). Germline CDR1 reads KGHSH; CDR2 reads LQKENI. This CDR3 is 16 amino acids long. The V and J ends lost 1 base and 7 bases respectively, with 17 bases between them. The CDR3 DNA sequence: TGTGCCAGCTCACCACGACAGTCTTCTTTAGGGAACACCATATATTTT. It encodes CASSPRQSSLGNTIYF. Looking up the rest from reference TRBV18 and TRBJ1-3 gives the full variable domain: NAGVMQNPRHLVRRRGQEARLRCSPMKGHSHVYWYRQLPEEGLKFMVYLQKENIIDESGMPKERFSAEFPKEGPSILRIQQVVRGDSAAYFCASSPRQSSLGNTIYFGEGSWLTVV.

This chain links TRBV19 with TRBJ1-4; TRBD1 matches at 7 bases. Germline V gene lookup returns CDR1 LNHDA and CDR2 SQIVND (reference sequence). This CDR3 contains 14 residues. The V and J ends lost 8 bases and 3 bases, in that order; junction bases with no gene match: 6. This CDR3 reads CASARQGANEKLFF. The CDR3 DNA is TGTGCCAGTGCGCGACAGGGAGCTAATGAAAAACTGTTTTTT.

The rearrangement joins TRBV28 to TRBJ1-2; D not resolved. Trimming removed 3 bases at V and 1 base at J, with 9 bases between. In germline, CDR1 is MDHEN, CDR2 SYDVKM. CDR3 length: 14 amino acids. The CDR3 DNA follows: TGTGCCAGCAGTTTCACAGAAAATAACTATGGCTACACCTTC. Its translation: CASSFTENNYGYTF.

This clone has only a few counts. V gene TRBV9 combines with J gene TRBJ1-2, with 8 bases matching TRBD1. This CDR3 region has 17 residues. Per germline, CDR1 SGDLS and CDR2 YYNGEE. Germline trimming cut 2 bases from V and 2 bases from J; bases unmatched to any gene: 11. CDR3 DNA: TGTGCCAGCAGCGTTGCGACAGGGGTTTTGCCGAACTATGGCTACACCTTC. Its protein is CASSVATGVLPNYGYTF.

The chain combines TRBV9 with TRBJ2-3; D might be TRBD2 (6 bases). The CDR3 is 18 amino acids. Germline V gene lookup returns CDR1 SGDLS and CDR2 YYNGEE. The V gene lost 0 bases and the J gene lost 8 bases, with 25 bases spanning the gap. The CDR3 is CASSVELGGQGRWGTQYF. Written as DNA, the CDR3 is TGTGCCAGCAGCGTAGAACTTGGAGGGCAGGGAAGGTGGGGTACGCAGTATTTT. The full variable domain, with the rest looked up from reference TRBV9 and TRBJ2-3, is DSGVTQTPKHLITATGQRVTLRCSPRSGDLSVYWYQQSLDQGLQFLIQYYNGEERAKGNILERFSAQQFPDLHSELNLSSLELGDSALYFCASSVELGGQGRWGTQYFGPGTRLTVL.

This clone has more than one count but fewer than ten. The chain couples TRBV6-5 to TRBJ2-7; D is possibly TRBD2 (5 bases). This CDR3 is built from 14 residues. Looked up from germline, CDR1 is MNHEY and CDR2 is SVGAGI. The V gene lost 0 bases and the J gene lost 6 bases, with 12 bases spanning the gap. CDR3 in amino acids: CASSYSRARGEQYF. CDR3 DNA: TGTGCCAGCAGTTACTCGAGGGCTCGGGGCGAGCAGTACTTC.

A few counts support this clone. The V call is TRBV5-4, the J call TRBJ2-1; 10 positions match TRBD2. The CDR3 loop spans 17 amino acids. V dropped 0 bases and J dropped 3; count of bases not matched to a gene: 6. CDR1 is SGHNT, CDR2 YYREEE, per germline (reference sequence). The CDR3 nucleotides read TGTGCCAGCAGCTTGGGGGAGCGGGGGGGATACTACAATGAGCAGTTCTTC. Protein sequence: CASSLGERGGYYNEQFF. Full variable domain (rest looked up from reference TRBV5-4 and TRBJ2-1): ETGVTQSPTHLIKTRGQQVTLRCSSQSGHNTVSWYQQALGQGPQFIFQYYREEENGRGNFPPRFSGLQFPNYSSELNVNALELDDSALYLCASSLGERGGYYNEQFFGPGTRLTVL.

This clone has more than one count but fewer than ten. V gene TRBV6-6 combines with J gene TRBJ1-3; D may be TRBD1 (5 bases). The germline V gene has CDR1 MNHNY and CDR2 SVGAGI (reference sequence). The CDR3 sequence is 15 residues long. The germline V and J ends were trimmed by 0 bases and 8 bases, with 14 bases remaining between them. CDR3 in amino acids: CASSYSEGRRDTIYF. CDR3 DNA: TGTGCCAGCAGTTACTCGGAGGGACGTCGGGACACCATATATTTT.

The V call is TRBV6-5, the J call TRBJ2-7, with 7 bases that match TRBD1. The CDR3 runs 15 residues. Per germline, CDR1 MNHEY and CDR2 SVGAGI. V lost 6 bases to trimming and J lost 7 bases; unmatched junction nucleotides: 15. CDR3 loop: CASRQGQAPLGEQYF. The CDR3 nucleotides are TGTGCCAGCAGACAGGGGCAGGCCCCGCTCGGGGAGCAGTACTTC.

The rearrangement uses TRBV4-3 and TRBJ2-1, with TRBD2 matching 7 bases. Trimming at V came to 0 bases and at J to 0 bases, leaving 8 bases not matched to a gene. CDR1 is LGHNA and CDR2 is YSLEER in the germline V gene. The CDR3 is made up of 18 amino acids. Written as DNA, the CDR3 is TGCGCCAGCAGCCAAGATCCTGGGGGGGGGAGCTCCTACAATGAGCAGTTCTTC. As protein: CASSQDPGGGSSYNEQFF.

The chain recombines TRBV5-5 with TRBJ1-5; TRBD1 is a possible D gene (6 bases). The CDR3 contains 17 residues. Looked up from germline, CDR1 is SGHKS and CDR2 is YYEKEE (reference sequence). The ends were cut back, 1 base at V and 0 bases at J, with 14 bases in the middle. CDR3 DNA sequence: TGTGCCAGCAGCTTGTTCCAGGGGAGGGATAGCAATCAGCCCCAGCATTTT. This sequence encodes CASSLFQGRDSNQPQHF.

The rearrangement links TRBV6-4 to TRBJ2-6; TRBD1 might be the D (5 bases). V was clipped by 5 bases and J by 1 base, with 12 bases between them. The CDR3 spans 16 residues. In germline, CDR1 is MRHNA, CDR2 SNTAGT. The CDR3 bases are TGTGCCAGCAGTCCAGGGTTTAGGTCTGGGGCCAACGTCCTGACTTTC. It yields the protein CASSPGFRSGANVLTF.

This clone appeared once. V and J are TRBV7-8 and TRBJ2-3; 9 bases align to TRBD2. Germline CDR1 reads SGHVS; CDR2 reads FQNEAQ. CDR3 size: 18 residues. The V segment lost 4 bases and the J segment 7 bases; nucleotides outside the gene matches: 18. The CDR3, as DNA: TGTGCCAGCAGCTCCCGATCTTACTTTAGCGGGGGCCCTAATACGCAGTATTTT. The encoded protein is CASSSRSYFSGGPNTQYF.

Comments on this clone: The sample contains more than one DNA sequence encoding this CDR3. This chain uses TRBV7-6 with TRBJ2-5; D gene ambiguous. There are 11 residues in the CDR3. Trimming took off 4 bases at V and 2 bases at J, with 2 bases between the two ends. The germline CDR1 and CDR2 sequences are SGHVS and FNYEAQ. The CDR3 sequence is CASSSQETQYF. CDR3 bases: TGTGCCAGCAGCTCACAAGAGACCCAGTACTTC.

V gene TRBV7-9 combines with J gene TRBJ2-4, with a tentative D call TRBD1 (6 bases). The CDR3 has 16 amino acids. The germline V gene has CDR1 SEHNR and CDR2 FQNEAQ (reference sequence). V lost 2 bases and J lost 16, with 27 bases in between. The CDR3 coding sequence is TGTGCCAGCAGCTTACTAGTAAGGGGGAACGGGCCGGGACCATACTTC. Amino acid sequence: CASSLLVRGNGPGPYF.

The chain employs TRBV7-2 and TRBJ1-5; 8 bases line up with TRBD1. V shed 2 bases, J shed 5 bases, and the junction held 8 bases outside the gene matches. Germline V CDR1 and CDR2: SGHTA, FQGNSA. This CDR3 spans 16 amino acids. CDR3 amino acids: CASSLKGPGGDQPQHF. As DNA, the CDR3 is TGTGCCAGCAGCTTAAAGGGGCCAGGGGGCGATCAGCCCCAGCATTTT.

About this clone itself: Additional DNA sequences in this sample encode the identical CDR3. V usage is TRBV7-2 and J usage is TRBJ2-3, with TRBD2 matching 11 bases. CDR1 SGHTA and CDR2 FQGNSA come from the germline V gene. V dropped 5 bases and J dropped 3; count of bases not matched to a gene: 4. CDR3 length: 15 residues. CDR3 in amino acids: CASSISGGGTDTQYF. CDR3 nucleotides: TGTGCCAGCAGCATTAGCGGGGGGGGGACAGATACGCAGTATTTT.

With respect to this clone: A read error may produce the germline difference seen at one junction end. CDR3 region: CAWSVGGTSCEQYF. The DNA of the CDR3 is TGTGCCTGGAGTGTGGGAGGGACTTCCTGCGAGCAGTACTTC. The rearrangement links TRBV30 to TRBJ2-7, with 7 bases matching TRBD2. Germline V gene sequence: CDR1 GTSNPN, CDR2 SVGIG (reference sequence). The CDR3 consists of 14 residues.

V usage is TRBV7-9 and J usage is TRBJ2-7; 9 bases align to TRBD1. The CDR3 covers 17 residues. Germline CDR1 and CDR2: SEHNR and FQNEAQ (reference sequence). J was trimmed by 1 base and V by 2 bases; bases with no gene match: 9. The CDR3 loop reads CASSLFGGQGVSYEQYF. The CDR3 DNA is TGTGCCAGCAGCTTATTCGGGGGACAGGGCGTTTCCTACGAGCAGTACTTC. Together with reference TRBV7-9 and TRBJ2-7, the CDR3 gives the full variable domain: DTGVSQNPRHKITKRGQNVTFRCDPISEHNRLYWYRQTLGQGPEFLTYFQNEAQLEKSRLLSDRFSAERPKGSFSTLEIQRTEQGDSAMYLCASSLFGGQGVSYEQYFGPGTRLTVT.